This T cell receptor (beta chain) was sequenced in a study of cytomegalovirus exposure and HLA in healthy donors. Germline values: CDR1 ENHRY, CDR2 SYGVKD. The CDR3 has 14 amino acids. After removal of 7 bases from V and 3 bases from J, the junction contained 8 bases not matched to a gene. The assay was immunoSEQ multiplex PCR, and TCRdb's table has in-frame clones only and misses some. The data hold about 300,000 clones, with more than 75% observed a single time. Sequences were obtained from PBMCs. This chain links TRBV10-3 with TRBJ1-2; 7 nucleotides align to TRBD1. The clonotype was recovered from a woman aged 18-30 years in good health and CMV-seronegative. CDR3 loop: CAIIAPGTDYGYTF. CDR3 coding DNA: TGTGCCATCATAGCCCCCGGGACAGACTATGGCTACACCTTC.